The present TCR beta chain was sequenced within a study of T cell responses to AZD1222 COVID-19 vaccine. CDR1 LNHDA and CDR2 SQIVND come from the germline V gene (reference sequence). The CDR3 covers 15 residues. V gave up 0 bases and J gave up 5 bases; unmatched junction bases: 2. Notes on the study in general: In the spike-specific TCR repertoire, nearly half reportedly target unmutated variant regions. Vaccination with two AZD1222 doses was followed by a rise in Spike-specific TCR breadth and depth. Spike-wide coverage was observed for vaccine-associated CD4 TCRs, with dominant responses at 160-218 and 743-854. Possibly, clonal diversity was underestimated; donors were largely white British and included more females.

This clone was seen a handful of times. Its antigen is undetermined. Assay: immunoSEQ multiplex PCR; the TCRdb copy retains only in-frame clones and omits some. Of 90,000 to 150,000 clones listed, roughly 89% are singletons. The sequencing here drew on peripheral blood, taken on day 0 of AZD1222 vaccination. This chain connects TRBV19 to TRBJ2-7; 12 bases line up with TRBD2. The source is an adult in good health. The DNA for the CDR3 is TGTGCCAGTAGTATAGATTGGACTAGCGGGAACGAGCAGTACTTC. Translated: CASSIDWTSGNEQYF.